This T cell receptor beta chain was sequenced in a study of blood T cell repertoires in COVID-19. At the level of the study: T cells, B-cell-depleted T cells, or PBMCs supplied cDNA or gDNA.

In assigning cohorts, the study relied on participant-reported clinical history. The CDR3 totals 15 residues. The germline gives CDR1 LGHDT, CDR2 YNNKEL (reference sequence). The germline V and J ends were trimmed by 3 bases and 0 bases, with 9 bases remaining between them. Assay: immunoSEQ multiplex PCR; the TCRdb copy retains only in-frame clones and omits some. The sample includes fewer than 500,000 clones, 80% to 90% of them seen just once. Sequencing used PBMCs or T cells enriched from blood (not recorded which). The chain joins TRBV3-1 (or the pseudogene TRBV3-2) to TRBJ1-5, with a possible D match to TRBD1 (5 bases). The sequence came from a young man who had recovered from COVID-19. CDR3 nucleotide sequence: TGTGCCAGCAGCCACTCAGGGAATAGCAATCAGCCCCAGCATTTT. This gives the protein CASSHSGNSNQPQHF.